This T cell receptor beta chain came from a study of tumor-infiltrating lymphocytes in primary liver carcinoma. From roughly 20-30 mg of unsorted bulk tissue, DNA and RNA were co-extracted together. The study enrolled treatment-naive patients with chronic HBV infection. Tumor samples all exceeded 80% viable tumor cells. General study findings and limits: Lower overlap was observed for tumor-adjacent and tumor-blood pairs relative to tumor region pairs.

About this clonotype itself: Its cognate antigen is unknown. The final CDR3 position lacks the conserved phenylalanine or tryptophan, pointing to a likely read error.

Reverse transcription of 450 to 500 ng total RNA with a constant-region primer produced TCR beta cDNA. Modified slightly, ARM-PCR produced TCR beta libraries over three nested multiplex PCR rounds. Both of the initial two PCR rounds ran for about 11 cycles and employed TRBV1-TRBV30 forward primers alongside a C-beta reverse primer. From the multiplex PCR reads, TCRdb called clonotypes with MiXCR, one entry per CDR3 protein. The sample has about 110,000 distinct CDR3 sequences; 80% to 85% are singletons. After removal of 9 bases from V and 4 bases from J, the junction contained 12 bases not matched to a gene. The germline V gene has CDR1 SGHAT and CDR2 FQDESV (reference sequence). CDR3 length: 17 residues.

What was sequenced was liver tumor tissue from sampling region 3. Subset meaning: tumor region T3, left-lateral pole. The receptor was derived from a middle-aged man with primary liver carcinoma and hepatitis B virus infection. This chain uses TRBV11-1 with TRBJ2-4, with TRBD2 matching 13 bases. CDR3 protein: CASNFPGTSGTKNIQYL. CDR3 DNA: TGTGCCAGTAACTTTCCCGGGACTAGCGGGACTAAAAACATTCAGTACCTC.